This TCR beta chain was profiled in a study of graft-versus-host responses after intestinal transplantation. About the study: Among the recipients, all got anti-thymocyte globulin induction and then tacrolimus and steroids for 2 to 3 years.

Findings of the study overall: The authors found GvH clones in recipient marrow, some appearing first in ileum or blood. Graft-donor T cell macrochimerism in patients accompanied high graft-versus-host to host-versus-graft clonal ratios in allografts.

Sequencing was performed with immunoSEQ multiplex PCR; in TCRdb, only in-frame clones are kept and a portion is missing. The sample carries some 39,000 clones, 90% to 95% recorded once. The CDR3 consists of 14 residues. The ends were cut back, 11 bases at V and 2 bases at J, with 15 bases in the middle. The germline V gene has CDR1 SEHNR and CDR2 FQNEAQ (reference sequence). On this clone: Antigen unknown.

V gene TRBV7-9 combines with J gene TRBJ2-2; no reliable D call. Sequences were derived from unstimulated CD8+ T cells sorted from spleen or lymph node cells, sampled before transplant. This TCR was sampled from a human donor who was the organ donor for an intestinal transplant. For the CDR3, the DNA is TGTGCCCGCGCGACGGACGATAACACCGGGGAGCTGTTTTTT. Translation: CARATDDNTGELFF.